These T cell receptor beta chains were read from a single sample in a study of radiation and T cells in renal cell carcinoma. Method: immunoSEQ multiplex PCR; TCRdb's copy keeps in-frame clones and lacks some. Of 140,000 to 150,000 clones in the sample, about 85% were seen once. The starting material was blood, obtained from a patient whose treatment included radiotherapy and nephrectomy. These receptors were taken from a woman aged 70 to 79 with renal cell carcinoma. Both conserved end residues are part of each CDR3. Each record gives: J gene, D gene, clone size, V gene, CDR3 protein, CDR3 DNA. The D gene is left open where the match is weak. Only some rows state a clone size, as once, few, many or a class for expanded clones.

TRBJ2-1,-,-,TRBV4-3,CASSLGRKGSSYNEQFF,TGCGCCAGCAGCCTTGGACGGAAGGGTAGCTCCTACAATGAGCAGTTCTTC
TRBJ2-3,-,-,TRBV7-2,CASSSGLPSTDTQYF,TGTGCCAGCAGTTCAGGACTCCCCAGCACAGATACGCAGTATTTT
TRBJ2-1,-,-,TRBV7-2,CASSLVPGSSYNEQFF,TGTGCCAGCAGCTTAGTGCCGGGGAGCTCCTACAATGAGCAGTTCTTC
TRBJ2-5,-,-,TRBV7-9,CASSLYYPLGETQYF,TGTGCCAGCAGCCTATACTACCCCCTCGGAGAGACCCAGTACTTC
TRBJ2-3,-,once,TRBV4-3,CASSQDAGRDTQYF,TGCGCCAGCAGCCAAGACGCAGGGCGTGATACGCAGTATTTT
TRBJ1-3,-,-,TRBV6-5,CASTQGQTGNTIYF,TGTGCCAGCACCCAAGGACAGACTGGAAACACCATATATTTT
TRBJ2-7,-,-,TRBV6-5,CASSPLVGEQYF,TGTGCCAGCAGTCCCTTAGTAGGCGAGCAGTACTTC
TRBJ2-3,TRBD2,-,TRBV10-3,CAISGLAGLKGGTQYF,TGTGCCATCAGTGGACTAGCGGGGCTCAAGGGGGGTACGCAGTATTTT
TRBJ2-4,-,-,TRBV5-1,CASNTSILAKNIQYF,TGCGCCAGCAATACTTCGATCTTAGCCAAAAACATTCAGTACTTC
TRBJ1-2,TRBD1,-,TRBV4-2,CASSQDPDRGRYGYTF,TGTGCCAGCAGCCAAGACCCTGACAGGGGAAGATATGGCTACACCTTC
TRBJ2-7,TRBD2,once,TRBV11-1,CASSLLAGGEQYF,TGTGCCAGCAGCCTCCTAGCGGGGGGCGAGCAGTACTTC
TRBJ2-2,-,-,TRBV10-3,CANKGTDTGELFF,TGTGCCAACAAAGGGACGGACACCGGGGAGCTGTTTTTT
TRBJ2-5,-,-,TRBV30,CAWSVIGGSETQYF,TGTGCCTGGAGTGTGATAGGGGGGTCGGAGACCCAGTACTTC
TRBJ1-2,TRBD1,-,TRBV10-3,CAISGGQNYGYTF,TGTGCCATCAGCGGGGGACAGAACTATGGCTACACCTTC
TRBJ2-7,TRBD2,-,TRBV4-1,CASSQAPSGGAGQGYEQYF,TGCGCCAGCAGCCAAGCCCCTAGCGGGGGGGCTGGGCAAGGCTACGAGCAGTACTTC
TRBJ2-2,-,-,TRBV7-6,CASSLDGGQNTGELFF,TGTGCCAGCAGCTTAGACGGGGGGCAGAACACCGGGGAGCTGTTTTTT
TRBJ2-6,-,once,TRBV6-5,CASRGRISGANVLTF,TGTGCCAGCAGGGGACGGATTTCTGGGGCCAACGTCCTGACTTTC
TRBJ1-6,-,-,TRBV7-2,CASSLSWQGSSYNSPLHF,TGTGCCAGCAGCTTAAGTTGGCAGGGGAGCTCCTATAATTCACCCCTCCACTTT
TRBJ1-3,TRBD1,-,TRBV4-2,CASSLMTGGGNTIYF,TGTGCCAGCAGCCTAATGACAGGGGGTGGAAACACCATATATTTT
TRBJ2-3,TRBD1,-,TRBV11-2,CASSGTGRADTQYF,TGTGCCAGCAGCGGGACAGGGAGGGCAGATACGCAGTATTTT
TRBJ2-7,-,-,TRBV11-2,CASSLGTYYEQYF,TGTGCCAGCAGCTTAGGAACTTACTACGAGCAGTACTTC
TRBJ1-5,-,-,TRBV6-5,CASSRFDSNQPQHF,TGTGCCAGCAGTCGGTTTGATAGCAATCAGCCCCAGCATTTT
TRBJ2-3,TRBD2,-,TRBV9,CASSVDSGGAPDTQYF,TGTGCCAGCAGCGTCGATAGCGGGGGGGCCCCAGATACGCAGTATTTT
TRBJ2-1,-,-,TRBV6-5,CASRRGLFSYNEQFF,TGTGCCAGCAGGCGGGGACTGTTCTCCTACAATGAGCAGTTCTTC
TRBJ1-1,-,-,TRBV5-4,CASSFRGGNTEAFF,TGTGCCAGCAGCTTTCGGGGGGGGAACACTGAAGCTTTCTTT
TRBJ1-5,-,once,TRBV27,CASGRDIGNQPQHF,TGTGCCAGCGGCCGGGACATTGGCAATCAGCCCCAGCATTTT
TRBJ1-4,-,-,TRBV4-1,CASSQVQGLREKLFF,TGCGCCAGCAGCCAAGTTCAGGGGTTGAGAGAAAAACTGTTTTTT
TRBJ2-3,TRBD2,-,TRBV29-1,CSVYKTSGGAGDTQYF,TGCAGCGTCTACAAAACTAGCGGGGGGGCTGGGGATACGCAGTATTTT
TRBJ2-2,-,-,TRBV4-3,CASSQAGGINTGELFF,TGCGCCAGCAGCCAAGCAGGGGGGATTAACACCGGGGAGCTGTTTTTT
TRBJ1-1,-,few,TRBV4-2,CASSPWTANTEAFF,TGTGCCAGCAGCCCCTGGACAGCCAACACTGAAGCTTTCTTT
TRBJ2-2,-,-,TRBV5-1,CASSLRSENTGELFF,TGCGCCAGCAGCTTGCGCTCAGAAAACACCGGGGAGCTGTTTTTT
TRBJ1-5,-,-,TRBV2,CASRGTFNQPQHF,TGTGCCAGCAGAGGGACCTTCAATCAGCCCCAGCATTTT
TRBJ2-5,-,-,TRBV27,CASSGNQETQYF,TGTGCCAGCAGCGGGAACCAAGAGACCCAGTACTTC
TRBJ1-1,TRBD1,-,TRBV2,CASSEGGTGNTEAFF,TGTGCCAGCAGTGAAGGCGGGACAGGGAACACTGAAGCTTTCTTT
TRBJ2-3,-,once,TRBV28,CASSPWRDTQYF,TGTGCCAGCAGCCCCTGGAGAGATACGCAGTATTTT
TRBJ2-5,-,-,TRBV7-7,CASSPGWETQYF,TGTGCTAGCAGCCCCGGATGGGAGACCCAGTACTTC
TRBJ1-1,-,-,TRBV6-1,CASINGQWGEAFF,TGTGCCAGCATCAATGGCCAGTGGGGTGAAGCTTTCTTT